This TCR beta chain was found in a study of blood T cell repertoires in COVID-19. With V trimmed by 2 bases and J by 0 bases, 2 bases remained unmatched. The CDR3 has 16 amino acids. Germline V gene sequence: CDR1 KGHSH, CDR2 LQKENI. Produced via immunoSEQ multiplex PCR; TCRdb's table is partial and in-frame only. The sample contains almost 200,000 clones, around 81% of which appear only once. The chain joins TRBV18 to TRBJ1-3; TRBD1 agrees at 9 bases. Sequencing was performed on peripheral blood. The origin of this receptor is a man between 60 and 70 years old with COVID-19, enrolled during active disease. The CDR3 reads CASSPGGQGSGNTIYF. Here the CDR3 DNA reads TGTGCCAGCTCACCAGGGGGACAGGGCTCTGGAAACACCATATATTTT.